This T cell receptor (beta chain) was identified in a study of T-cell reconstitution after alpha-beta-depleted transplantation in children. For TCRbeta, the library was prepared with unique molecular identifiers. TCRdb re-called the PCR reads through MiXCR, storing one row per CDR3 protein. The sample yields approximately 520,000 distinct CDR3 sequences, 30% to 35% seen once. This clonotype was seen a handful of times. The CDR3 has 16 amino acids. CDR1 and CDR2 (germline): MNHEY, SVGAGI. V was clipped by 2 bases and J by 2 bases; unmatched bases: 6. This clonotype was obtained from a human donor who donated a stem cell graft to a child with aplastic anemia. The source was PBMCs from the stem cell graft donor, collected from the stem cell graft. The gene calls are TRBV6-5 and TRBJ1-5; 7 nucleotides align to TRBD1. The CDR3 coding sequence is TGTGCCAGCAGTTACCGACAGGGTGAAGGCAATCAGCCCCAGCATTTT. The encoded protein is CASSYRQGEGNQPQHF.